Below are 20 T cell receptor beta chains sequenced from a single sample in a study of T cell responses to AZD1222 COVID-19 vaccine. The protocol was immunoSEQ multiplex PCR, while the TCRdb copy is restricted to in-frame clones and leaves out a portion. Among roughly 40,000 clones listed, roughly 75% were seen once. Source: peripheral blood, taken on day 0 of AZD1222 vaccination. The receptor source for this set is an adult in good health.

The chain carries TRBV3-1 (or the pseudogene TRBV3-2) and TRBJ2-5, with 7 bases matching TRBD1. The CDR3 has 15 residues. V trimming: 3 bases; J trimming: 5 bases; junction bases outside the gene matches: 9. CDR1 is LGHDT, CDR2 YNNKEL, per germline (reference sequence). The CDR3 reads CASSHRQGWEETQYF. As DNA, the CDR3 is TGTGCCAGCAGCCATCGACAGGGTTGGGAGGAGACCCAGTACTTC.

The V gene is TRBV7-3, the J gene TRBJ2-1; unclear D gene. The V and J ends lost 5 bases and 5 bases respectively, with 13 bases between them. Germline CDR1 and CDR2: SGHTA and FQGTGA. This CDR3 contains 14 residues. The CDR3 loop reads CASSVAEAHNEQFF. The CDR3 bases are TGTGCCAGCAGCGTGGCCGAGGCGCACAATGAGCAGTTCTTC.

CDR3: CASSYSYGGEAFF. CDR3 DNA sequence: TGTGCCAGCAGTTACTCGTATGGCGGTGAAGCTTTCTTT. This chain uses TRBV6-2 or TRBV6-3 with TRBJ1-1, with D unclear. The germline V and J ends were trimmed by 0 bases and 7 bases, with 9 bases remaining between them. CDR1 MNHEY and CDR2 SVGEGT come from the germline V gene. The CDR3 contains 13 residues.

V is TRBV2 and J is TRBJ1-2, with D possibly matching TRBD1 (6 bases). The CDR3 covers 12 residues. From germline, CDR1 is SNHLY and CDR2 FYNNEI. Trimming took off 7 bases at V and 5 bases at J, with 11 bases between the two ends. This chain's CDR3 is CASKETGYGYTF. The CDR3 region has the DNA TGTGCCAGCAAAGAGACAGGATATGGCTACACCTTC.

The chain couples TRBV28 to TRBJ1-1; D not resolved. V shed 2 bases and J shed 4 bases, with 8 bases lying between them. This CDR3 is 13 amino acids long. CDR1 and CDR2 from the germline V gene are MDHEN and SYDVKM. The CDR3 loop is CASSLEGRTEAFF. The CDR3 nucleotides read TGTGCCAGCAGTTTAGAAGGTCGCACTGAAGCTTTCTTT.

The chain employs TRBV10-2 and TRBJ2-7; no firm D call. The CDR3 runs 15 residues. V lost 2 bases, J lost 2 bases, and 13 bases lay in between. Germline CDR1 WSHSY, CDR2 SAAADI. CDR3: CASSERTHTTYEQYF. The CDR3 DNA sequence: TGCGCCAGCAGTGAGCGGACCCACACTACCTACGAGCAGTACTTC.

This clone was detected a few times. V gene TRBV6-1 combines with J gene TRBJ1-5; D possibly corresponds to TRBD1 (5 bases). This CDR3 spans 16 amino acids. Deletions cut 4 bases from V and 8 bases from J, with 21 bases between. CDR1 MNHNS and CDR2 SASEGT come from the germline V gene. The CDR3 DNA follows: TGTGCCAGCAGTGGCCTCTCCCTGGGACTGTCAGAGCCCCAGCATTTT. Translation: CASSGLSLGLSEPQHF.

The chain recombines TRBV28 with TRBJ1-6; 7 positions agree with TRBD1. Per the germline V gene, CDR1 is MDHEN and CDR2 is SYDVKM. This CDR3 contains 15 residues. Losses at the gene ends were 7 bases for V and 6 bases for J; bases not matched to a gene: 9. CDR3 DNA sequence: TGTGCCAGCAAGCCAGGGGGTTCGGGTAATTCACCCCTCCACTTT. It translates to CASKPGGSGNSPLHF.

V usage is TRBV10-3 and J usage is TRBJ1-1, with a possible D match to TRBD1 (5 bases). Per germline, CDR1 ENHRY and CDR2 SYGVKD. The V end lost 7 bases, the J end lost 2 bases, and 17 bases lay between the germline ends. The CDR3 runs 15 residues. The CDR3 nucleotides read TGTGCCATCACCAGCGGCAGGGACTCAAACACTGAAGCTTTCTTT. Its translation: CAITSGRDSNTEAFF.

The chain carries TRBV28 and TRBJ1-4, with a possible D match to TRBD1 (5 bases). V was trimmed by 6 bases and J by 0 bases, leaving 14 bases between them. CDR3 size: 16 residues. From germline, CDR1 is MDHEN and CDR2 SYDVKM. Here the CDR3 DNA reads TGTGCCAGCAGATTCTCAACAGGATCAACTAATGAAAAACTGTTTTTT. Residues: CASRFSTGSTNEKLFF.

This clone was counted once. The chain combines TRBV4-2 with TRBJ2-5; D tentatively reads TRBD1 or TRBD2 (7 bases each). There are 17 residues in the CDR3. Trimming removed 0 bases from V and 4 bases from J, with 18 bases in between. The germline V gene encodes CDR1 LGHNA and CDR2 YNFKEQ. CDR3 sequence reads: CASSQEIQQGRGETQYF. The CDR3 DNA is TGTGCCAGCAGCCAAGAAATTCAACAGGGGAGGGGAGAGACCCAGTACTTC.

The V gene is TRBV6-5, the J gene TRBJ2-7; 9 bases align to TRBD2. The V segment lost 2 bases and the J segment 3 bases; nucleotides outside the gene matches: 5. Germline assignment: CDR1 MNHEY and CDR2 SVGAGI. The CDR3 runs 15 residues. Written as DNA, the CDR3 is TGTGCCAGCAGTTACCTTAGCGGGGGAGACTACGAGCAGTACTTC. It translates to CASSYLSGGDYEQYF.

Written as DNA, the CDR3 is TGTGCCAGCAGCGTAAACAGGGGGATGAACACTGAAGCTTTCTTT. Its translation is CASSVNRGMNTEAFF. The chain is built from TRBV13 and TRBJ1-1, with 8 nucleotides matching TRBD1. Germline CDR1 is PRHDT and CDR2 is FYEKMQ (reference sequence). The junction had 5 bases not matched to a gene; V was cut back by 5 bases and J by 0 bases. This CDR3 comprises 15 residues.

The chain is built from TRBV19 and TRBJ2-3; a weak D match, TRBD1 (6 bases). CDR3 length: 15 residues. The germline V and J ends were trimmed by 7 bases and 4 bases, with 18 bases remaining between them. Per germline, CDR1 LNHDA and CDR2 SQIVND (reference sequence). The CDR3 DNA reads TGTGCCAGTACCCAGGGGCAGGGATCCGCAGATACGCAGTATTTT. It encodes CASTQGQGSADTQYF.

This clone has only a few counts. V usage is TRBV7-2 and J usage is TRBJ1-2; D call uncertain. V shed 5 bases and J shed 0 bases, with 13 bases lying between them. The CDR3 consists of 15 residues. CDR1 SGHTA and CDR2 FQGNSA come from the germline V gene. CDR3 nucleotide sequence: TGTGCCAGCAGCCCCCGGACCGCAGCTAACTATGGCTACACCTTC. Protein: CASSPRTAANYGYTF.

The chain couples TRBV1 to TRBJ1-6. TRBV1 is an annotated pseudogene. This CDR3 spans 19 amino acids. The chain's CDR3 is CTSSPPGDRGKTYNSPLHF. In DNA, the CDR3 is TGCACCAGCAGCCCTCCGGGGGATAGGGGAAAGACCTATAATTCACCCCTCCACTTT.

This clone was detected once. This rearrangement joins TRBV7-8 to TRBJ1-3; D gene ambiguous. V was pared by 3 bases and J by 7 bases, with 22 bases between. This CDR3 spans 17 amino acids. Germline V CDR1 and CDR2: SGHVS, FQNEAQ. CDR3 nucleotides: TGTGCCAGCAGCTTTTTCCCCCGGGGAGGACGAGGGAACACCATATATTTT. It translates to CASSFFPRGGRGNTIYF. Combining the CDR3 with reference TRBV7-8 and TRBJ1-3 gives the whole variable domain GAGVSQSPRYKVAKRGQDVALRCDPISGHVSLFWYQQALGQGPEFLTYFQNEAQLDKSGLPSDRFFAERPEGSVSTLKIQRTQQEDSAVYLCASSFFPRGGRGNTIYFGEGSWLTVV.

In its sample, this clone was seen a few times. The chain couples TRBV18 to TRBJ2-7; D remains ambiguous. Trimming pared 4 bases from V and 6 bases from J, leaving 10 bases between. CDR3 size: 12 residues. CDR1 and CDR2 (germline): KGHSH, LQKENI. The CDR3 loop reads CASSLMTSEQYF. In nucleotides, the CDR3 is TGTGCCAGCTCACTAATGACGAGCGAGCAGTACTTC.

This clone showed up just a few times. This chain's CDR3 is CASSVTYRGSSYNEQFF. In DNA, the CDR3 is TGTGCCAGCAGTGTAACGTACAGGGGCAGCTCCTACAATGAGCAGTTCTTC. This chain links TRBV27 with TRBJ2-1, with 7 bases fitting TRBD1. With V trimmed by 5 bases and J by 0 bases, 10 bases remained unmatched. Germline V lookup: CDR1 MNHEY, CDR2 SMNVEV (reference sequence). This CDR3 contains 17 residues.

The V and J genes are TRBV15 and TRBJ2-7, with TRBD1 matching 7 bases. Germline lookup yields CDR1 LNHNV and CDR2 YYDKDF (reference sequence). V shed 0 bases and J 3 bases; nucleotides not matched to a gene: 5. The CDR3 length is 15 residues. As DNA, the CDR3 is TGTGCCACCAGCAGAGATCGTAGACAGGGCTACGAGCAGTACTTC. This gives the protein CATSRDRRQGYEQYF.